A selection of T cell receptor beta chains follows, all from one sample in a study of identical twins. TCRdb used MiXCR to reprocess the 5' RACE reads, holding one entry per CDR3 protein. Here the sample spans nearly 900,000 distinct CDR3 sequences, around 12% being singletons. These sequences were also reported in another study, on yellow fever vaccine responses in identical twins.

Sequencing used PBMCs. All receptors come from a woman aged 18-29 years in good health. CDR3s leave out the opening cysteine and the closing phenylalanine or tryptophan. Expanded clones get a size class; other rows say once, few or many, or leave the size out.

v_call,j_call,clone_size,cdr3_aa
TRBV5-1,TRBJ2-3,.,ASSTGQGGTDTQY
TRBV7-9,TRBJ1-6,few,ASSPSTWDRGPSPLH
TRBV5-1,TRBJ2-2,few,ASSFSFSGTGELF
TRBV3-1,TRBJ2-3,.,ASSQEGLGTDTQY
TRBV5-6,TRBJ2-5,.,ASSRTGDLETQY
TRBV5-1,TRBJ2-1,many,ASIPQGASYNEQF
TRBV11-2,TRBJ2-7,.,ASSYPGTSGRGAYEQY
TRBV14,TRBJ2-3,few,ASSQDEWRGAPDTQY
TRBV4-1,TRBJ2-1,few,ASSQDRTGGFYNEQF
TRBV20-1,TRBJ2-1,few,SARDIGTVSYNEQF
TRBV9,TRBJ1-6,few,ASSGTEELNSPLH
TRBV6-1,TRBJ1-6,few,ASTLDGTGNSPLH
TRBV5-1,TRBJ2-1,many,ASRPRRGPLEQF
TRBV21-1,TRBJ2-3,few,ASSKATSGITDTQY
TRBV15,TRBJ1-6,many,ATSRYRGPSPLH
TRBV12-3/TRBV12-4,TRBJ1-4,many,ASSPTQGAMGEKLF
TRBV19,TRBJ2-3,few,ASTSTGGSTDTQY
TRBV9,TRBJ2-7,few,ASSVGGPPTYEQY